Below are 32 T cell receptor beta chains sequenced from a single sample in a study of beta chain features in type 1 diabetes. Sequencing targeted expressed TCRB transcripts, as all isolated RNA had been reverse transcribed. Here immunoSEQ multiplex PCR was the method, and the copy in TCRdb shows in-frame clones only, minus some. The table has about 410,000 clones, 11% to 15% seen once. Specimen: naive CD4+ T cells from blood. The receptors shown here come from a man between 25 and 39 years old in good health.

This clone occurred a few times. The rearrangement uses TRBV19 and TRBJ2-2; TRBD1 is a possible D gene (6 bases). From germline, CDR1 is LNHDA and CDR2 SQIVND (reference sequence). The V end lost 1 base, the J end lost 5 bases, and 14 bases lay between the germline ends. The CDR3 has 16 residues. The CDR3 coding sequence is TGTGCCAGTAGTATAGTAGGAACACAGGGAACCGGGGAGCTGTTTTTT. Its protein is CASSIVGTQGTGELFF.

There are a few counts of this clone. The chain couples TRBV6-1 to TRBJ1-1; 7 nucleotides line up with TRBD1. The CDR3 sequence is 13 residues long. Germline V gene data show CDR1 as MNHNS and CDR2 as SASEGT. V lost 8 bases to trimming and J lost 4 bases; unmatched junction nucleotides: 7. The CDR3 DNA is TGTGCCAGCCTACAGGGGTTGGGCACTGAAGCTTTCTTT. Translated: CASLQGLGTEAFF.

CDR3 in amino acids: CASSLGGGVTDTQYF. Written as DNA, the CDR3 is TGTGCCAGCAGCTTGGGCGGGGGAGTTACAGATACGCAGTATTTT. The V gene is TRBV7-2, the J gene TRBJ2-3; the match to TRBD2 covers 7 bases. Per the germline V gene, CDR1 is SGHTA and CDR2 is FQGNSA. This CDR3 is built from 15 residues. Germline trimming cut 3 bases from V and 3 bases from J; bases unmatched to any gene: 6.

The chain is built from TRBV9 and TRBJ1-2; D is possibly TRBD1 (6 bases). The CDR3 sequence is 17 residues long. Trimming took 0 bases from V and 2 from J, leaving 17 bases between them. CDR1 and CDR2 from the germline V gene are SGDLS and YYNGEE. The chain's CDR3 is CASSVGLGQGTNYGYTF. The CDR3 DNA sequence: TGTGCCAGCAGCGTAGGTCTTGGGCAGGGGACAAACTATGGCTACACCTTC.

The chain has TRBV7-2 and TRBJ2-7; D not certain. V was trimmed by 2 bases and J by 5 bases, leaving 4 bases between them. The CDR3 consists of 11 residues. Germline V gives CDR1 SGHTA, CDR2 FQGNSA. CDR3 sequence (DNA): TGTGCCAGCAGCTTACGGGACGAGCAGTACGTC. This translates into CASSLRDEQYV.

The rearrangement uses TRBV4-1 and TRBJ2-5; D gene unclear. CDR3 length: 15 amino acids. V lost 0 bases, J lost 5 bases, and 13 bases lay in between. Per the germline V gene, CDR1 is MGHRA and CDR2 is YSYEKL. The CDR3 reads CASSQDQKSWETQYF. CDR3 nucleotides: TGCGCCAGCAGCCAAGATCAGAAATCTTGGGAGACCCAGTACTTC.

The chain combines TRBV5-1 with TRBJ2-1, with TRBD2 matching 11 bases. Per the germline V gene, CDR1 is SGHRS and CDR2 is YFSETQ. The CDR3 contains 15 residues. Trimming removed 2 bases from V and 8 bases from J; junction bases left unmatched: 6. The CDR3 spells CASSFTSGSLDEQFF. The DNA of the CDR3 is TGCGCCAGCAGCTTTACTAGCGGGAGTCTCGATGAGCAGTTCTTC.

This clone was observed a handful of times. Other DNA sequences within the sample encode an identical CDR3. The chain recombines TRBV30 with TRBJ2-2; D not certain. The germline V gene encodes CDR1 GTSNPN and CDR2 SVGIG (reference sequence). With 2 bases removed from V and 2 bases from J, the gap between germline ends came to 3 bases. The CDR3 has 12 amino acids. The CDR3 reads CAWSSNTGELFF. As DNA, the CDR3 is TGTGCCTGGAGTAGCAACACCGGGGAGCTGTTTTTT.

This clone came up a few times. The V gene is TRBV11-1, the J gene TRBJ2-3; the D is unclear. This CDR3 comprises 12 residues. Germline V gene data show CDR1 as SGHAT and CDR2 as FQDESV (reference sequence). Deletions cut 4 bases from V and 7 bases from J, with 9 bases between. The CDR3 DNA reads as TGTGCCAGCAGCTCCCCCGGGTATACGCAGTATTTT. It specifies CASSSPGYTQYF.

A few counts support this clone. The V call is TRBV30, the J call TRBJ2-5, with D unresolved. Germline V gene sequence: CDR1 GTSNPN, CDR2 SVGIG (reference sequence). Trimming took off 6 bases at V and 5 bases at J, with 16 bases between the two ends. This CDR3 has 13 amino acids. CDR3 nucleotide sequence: TGTGCCTGCCGCGGAGCGTCCCGGGAGACCCAGTACTTC. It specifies CACRGASRETQYF.

The CDR3 DNA follows: TGTGCCATCAGTGAGGATGCAGACGGGCAGTTCTTC. Its translation is CAISEDADGQFF. The rearrangement uses TRBV10-3 and TRBJ2-1; D is unclear. V shed 2 bases and J shed 12 bases, with 11 bases lying between them. Germline V gene lookup returns CDR1 ENHRY and CDR2 SYGVKD. The CDR3 consists of 12 residues.

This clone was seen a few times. The CDR3 reads CASSPAGQMNTEAFF. CDR3 DNA: TGTGCCAGCAGCCCCGCGGGACAGATGAACACTGAAGCTTTCTTT. The J gene is TRBJ1-1, the V gene TRBV7-3; 7 bases match TRBD1. Germline-derived CDR1 and CDR2 are SGHTA and FQGTGA. The CDR3 spans 15 residues. V shed 5 bases and J 0 bases; nucleotides not matched to a gene: 6.

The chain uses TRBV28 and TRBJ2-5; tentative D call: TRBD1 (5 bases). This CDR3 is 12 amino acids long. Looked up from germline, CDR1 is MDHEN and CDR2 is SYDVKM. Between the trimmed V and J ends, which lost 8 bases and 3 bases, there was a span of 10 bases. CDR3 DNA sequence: TGTGCCAGCGGCGGACAAAAAGAGACCCAGTACTTC. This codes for CASGGQKETQYF.

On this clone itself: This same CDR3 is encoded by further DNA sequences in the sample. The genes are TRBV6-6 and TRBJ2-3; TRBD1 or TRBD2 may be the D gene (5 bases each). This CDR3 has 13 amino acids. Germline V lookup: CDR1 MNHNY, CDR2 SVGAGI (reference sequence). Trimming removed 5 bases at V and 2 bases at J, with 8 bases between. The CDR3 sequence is CASSRDHTDTQYF. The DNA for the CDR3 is TGTGCCAGCAGTCGGGACCACACAGATACGCAGTATTTT.

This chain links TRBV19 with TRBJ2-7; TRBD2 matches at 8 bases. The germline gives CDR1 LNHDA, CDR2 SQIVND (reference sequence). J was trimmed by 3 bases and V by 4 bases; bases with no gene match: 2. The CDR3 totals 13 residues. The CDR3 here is CASSRGLDYEQYV. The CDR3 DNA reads TGTGCCAGTAGTAGGGGACTAGACTACGAGCAGTACGTC.

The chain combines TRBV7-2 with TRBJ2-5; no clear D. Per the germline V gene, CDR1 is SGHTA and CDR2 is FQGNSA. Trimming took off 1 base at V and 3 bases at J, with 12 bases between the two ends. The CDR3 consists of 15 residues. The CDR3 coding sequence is TGTGCCAGCAGCTTAGGCGTGCGAACGAAAGAGACCCAGTACTTC. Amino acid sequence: CASSLGVRTKETQYF.

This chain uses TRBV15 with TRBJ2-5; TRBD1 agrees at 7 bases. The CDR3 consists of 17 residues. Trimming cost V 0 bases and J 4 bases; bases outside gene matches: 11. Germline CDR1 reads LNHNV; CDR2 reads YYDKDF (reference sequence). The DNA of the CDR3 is TGTGCCACCAGCAGAGATCAACAGGGGTTCTTTGGAGAGACCCAGTACTTC. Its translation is CATSRDQQGFFGETQYF.

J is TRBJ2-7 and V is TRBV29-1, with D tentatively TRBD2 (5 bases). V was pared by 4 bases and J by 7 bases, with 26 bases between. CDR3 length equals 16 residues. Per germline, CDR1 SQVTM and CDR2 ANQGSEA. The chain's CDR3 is CSVVMGSKAPTGEQYF. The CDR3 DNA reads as TGCAGCGTTGTGATGGGCAGTAAGGCTCCTACGGGGGAGCAGTACTTC.

For the CDR3, the DNA is TGCGCCAGCAGCCAAGAAGGACAGATTAATGAAAAACTGTTTTTT. Amino acid sequence: CASSQEGQINEKLFF. V usage is TRBV4-1 and J usage is TRBJ1-4; a possible D gene is TRBD1 (6 bases). Per germline, CDR1 MGHRA and CDR2 YSYEKL. The CDR3 runs 15 residues. V was cut by 0 bases and J by 4 bases, with 9 bases left in between.

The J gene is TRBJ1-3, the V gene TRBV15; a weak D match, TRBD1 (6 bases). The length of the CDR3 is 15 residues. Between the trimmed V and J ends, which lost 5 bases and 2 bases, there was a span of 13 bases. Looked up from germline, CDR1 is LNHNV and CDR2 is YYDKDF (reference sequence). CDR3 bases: TGTGCCACCAGCTCGCGGGGGGCGCCTGGAAACACCATATATTTT. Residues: CATSSRGAPGNTIYF.

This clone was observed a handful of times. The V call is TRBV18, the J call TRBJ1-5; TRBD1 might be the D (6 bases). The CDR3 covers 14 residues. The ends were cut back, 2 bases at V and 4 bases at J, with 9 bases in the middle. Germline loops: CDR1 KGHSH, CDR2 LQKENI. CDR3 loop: CASSPGGANQPQHF. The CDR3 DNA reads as TGTGCCAGCTCACCAGGGGGGGCAAATCAGCCCCAGCATTTT.

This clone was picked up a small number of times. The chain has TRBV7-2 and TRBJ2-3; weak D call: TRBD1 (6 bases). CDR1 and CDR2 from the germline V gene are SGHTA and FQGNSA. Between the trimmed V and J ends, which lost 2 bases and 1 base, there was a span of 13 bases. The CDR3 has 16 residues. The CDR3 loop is CASSLRGSSRTDTQYF. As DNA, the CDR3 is TGTGCCAGCAGCTTAAGGGGGAGCAGCCGCACAGATACGCAGTATTTT.

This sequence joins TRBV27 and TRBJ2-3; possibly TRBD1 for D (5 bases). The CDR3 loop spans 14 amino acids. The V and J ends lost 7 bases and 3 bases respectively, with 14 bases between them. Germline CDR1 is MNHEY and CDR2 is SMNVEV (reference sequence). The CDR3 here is CASTRQKRTDTQYF. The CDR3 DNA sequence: TGTGCCAGCACCAGACAGAAAAGAACAGATACGCAGTATTTT.

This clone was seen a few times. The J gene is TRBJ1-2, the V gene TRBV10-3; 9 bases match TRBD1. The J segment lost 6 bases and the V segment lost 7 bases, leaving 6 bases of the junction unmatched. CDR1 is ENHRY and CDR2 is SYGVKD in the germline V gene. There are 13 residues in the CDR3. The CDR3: CAIKARDRDGYTF. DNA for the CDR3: TGTGCCATCAAGGCCCGGGACAGGGATGGCTACACCTTC.

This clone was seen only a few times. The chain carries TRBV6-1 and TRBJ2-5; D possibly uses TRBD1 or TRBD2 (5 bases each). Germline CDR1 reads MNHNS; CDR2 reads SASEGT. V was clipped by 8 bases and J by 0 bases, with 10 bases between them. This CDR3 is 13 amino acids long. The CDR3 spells CASRGVYQETQYF. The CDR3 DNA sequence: TGTGCCAGCCGGGGCGTCTACCAAGAGACCCAGTACTTC.

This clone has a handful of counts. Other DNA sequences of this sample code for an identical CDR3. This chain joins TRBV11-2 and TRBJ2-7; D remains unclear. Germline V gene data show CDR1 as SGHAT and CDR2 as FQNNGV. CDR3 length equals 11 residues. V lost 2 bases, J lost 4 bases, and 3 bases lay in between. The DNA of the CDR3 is TGTGCCAGCAGCTTACAGTACGAGCAGTACTTC. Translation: CASSLQYEQYF. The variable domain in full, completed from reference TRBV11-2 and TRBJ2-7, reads EAGVAQSPRYKIIEKRQSVAFWCNPISGHATLYWYQQILGQGPKLLIQFQNNGVVDDSQLPKDRFSAERLKGVDSTLKIQPAKLEDSAVYLCASSLQYEQYFGPGTRLTVT.

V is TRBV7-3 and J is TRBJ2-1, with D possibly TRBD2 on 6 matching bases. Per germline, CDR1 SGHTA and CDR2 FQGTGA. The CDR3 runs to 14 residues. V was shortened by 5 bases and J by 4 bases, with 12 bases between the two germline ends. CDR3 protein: CASSPGSEYNEQFF. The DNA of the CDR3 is TGTGCCAGCAGCCCCGGGAGTGAGTACAATGAGCAGTTCTTC.

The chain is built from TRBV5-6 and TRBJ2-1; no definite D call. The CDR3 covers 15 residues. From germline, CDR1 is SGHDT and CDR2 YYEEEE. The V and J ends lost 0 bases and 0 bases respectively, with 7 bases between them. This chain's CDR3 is CASSLVGSSYNEQFF. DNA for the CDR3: TGTGCCAGCAGCTTGGTAGGAAGCTCCTACAATGAGCAGTTCTTC.

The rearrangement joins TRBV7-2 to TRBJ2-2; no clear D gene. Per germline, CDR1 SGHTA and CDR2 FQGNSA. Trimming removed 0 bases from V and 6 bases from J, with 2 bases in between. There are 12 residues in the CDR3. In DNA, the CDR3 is TGTGCCAGCAGCTTAGCGCCCGGGGAGCTGTTTTTT. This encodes CASSLAPGELFF.

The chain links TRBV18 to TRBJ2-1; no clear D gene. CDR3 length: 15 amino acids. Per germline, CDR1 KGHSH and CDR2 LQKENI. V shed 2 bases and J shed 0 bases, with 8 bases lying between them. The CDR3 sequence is CASSPSKNSYNEQFF. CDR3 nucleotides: TGTGCCAGCTCACCATCCAAAAACTCCTACAATGAGCAGTTCTTC.

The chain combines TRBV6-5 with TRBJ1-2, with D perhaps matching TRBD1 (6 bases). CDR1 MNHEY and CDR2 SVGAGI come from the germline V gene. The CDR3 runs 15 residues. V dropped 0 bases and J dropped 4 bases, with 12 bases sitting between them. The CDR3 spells CASSYSGGRRYGYTF. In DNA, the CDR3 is TGTGCCAGCAGTTACTCGGGGGGCAGGCGCTATGGCTACACCTTC.

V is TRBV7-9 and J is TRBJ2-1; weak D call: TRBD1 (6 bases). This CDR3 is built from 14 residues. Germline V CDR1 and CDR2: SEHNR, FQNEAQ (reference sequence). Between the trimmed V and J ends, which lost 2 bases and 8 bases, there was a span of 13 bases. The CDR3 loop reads CASSLQGRSYEQFF. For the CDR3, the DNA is TGTGCCAGCAGCTTACAGGGGCGCTCCTATGAGCAGTTCTTC. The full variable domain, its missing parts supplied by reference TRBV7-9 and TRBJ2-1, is DTGVSQNPRHKITKRGQNVTFRCDPISEHNRLYWYRQTLGQGPEFLTYFQNEAQLEKSRLLSDRFSAERPKGSFSTLEIQRTEQGDSAMYLCASSLQGRSYEQFFGPGTRLTVL.